Listed below are T cell receptor beta chains from one sample, sequenced in a study of cytomegalovirus exposure and HLA in healthy donors. This table comes from immunoSEQ multiplex PCR, and its TCRdb copy is limited to in-frame clones, with some not included. In the table there are around 84,000 clones, around 73% of which are singletons. Sequenced sample: PBMCs. Source of these receptors: a man aged 50 to 60 in good health and CMV-seronegative. Each CDR3 is given with its conserved first and last residue. The D gene is left open where the match is weak. Clone sizes are given selectively: once, few, many, or a class where the clone is expanded.

TRBV7-9	TRBJ1-2	few	-	CASSLGAGGLPYGYTF	TGTGCCAGCAGCTTAGGTGCGGGGGGACTTCCCTATGGCTACACCTTC
TRBV10-3	TRBJ2-2	-	TRBD2	CAISESSGLAVKTGELFF	TGTGCCATCAGTGAGTCATCGGGACTAGCAGTTAAGACCGGGGAGCTGTTTTTT
TRBV4-3	TRBJ1-1	-	-	CASSHPDRPGTEAFF	TGCGCCAGCAGCCACCCTGACAGACCTGGGACTGAAGCTTTCTTT
TRBV7-9	TRBJ1-4	few	-	CASSLVSRRELFF	TGTGCCAGCAGCCTAGTTTCCCGGCGGGAACTGTTTTTT
TRBV2	TRBJ2-4	-	TRBD1	CASRGQGAGNIQYF	TGTGCCAGCAGGGGACAGGGGGCTGGAAACATTCAGTACTTC
TRBV4-2	TRBJ2-3	-	TRBD1	CASSQGTGHTDTQYF	TGTGCCAGCAGCCAAGGGACAGGGCACACAGATACGCAGTATTTT
TRBV6-6	TRBJ1-2	once	-	CASSYGDIRGYTF	TGTGCCAGCAGTTACGGGGACATACGAGGCTACACCTTC
TRBV10-3	TRBJ2-5	-	TRBD1	CAIRQGSGETQYF	TGTGCCATTCGACAGGGCTCGGGAGAGACCCAGTACTTC
TRBV2	TRBJ2-3	-	TRBD2	CASRFGLAGGPCTDTQYF	TGTGCCAGCAGGTTCGGACTAGCGGGGGGACCTTGCACAGATACGCAGTATTTT
TRBV6-6	TRBJ1-1	few	-	CASREQGFTEAFF	TGTGCCAGCAGAGAACAGGGCTTCACTGAAGCTTTCTTT